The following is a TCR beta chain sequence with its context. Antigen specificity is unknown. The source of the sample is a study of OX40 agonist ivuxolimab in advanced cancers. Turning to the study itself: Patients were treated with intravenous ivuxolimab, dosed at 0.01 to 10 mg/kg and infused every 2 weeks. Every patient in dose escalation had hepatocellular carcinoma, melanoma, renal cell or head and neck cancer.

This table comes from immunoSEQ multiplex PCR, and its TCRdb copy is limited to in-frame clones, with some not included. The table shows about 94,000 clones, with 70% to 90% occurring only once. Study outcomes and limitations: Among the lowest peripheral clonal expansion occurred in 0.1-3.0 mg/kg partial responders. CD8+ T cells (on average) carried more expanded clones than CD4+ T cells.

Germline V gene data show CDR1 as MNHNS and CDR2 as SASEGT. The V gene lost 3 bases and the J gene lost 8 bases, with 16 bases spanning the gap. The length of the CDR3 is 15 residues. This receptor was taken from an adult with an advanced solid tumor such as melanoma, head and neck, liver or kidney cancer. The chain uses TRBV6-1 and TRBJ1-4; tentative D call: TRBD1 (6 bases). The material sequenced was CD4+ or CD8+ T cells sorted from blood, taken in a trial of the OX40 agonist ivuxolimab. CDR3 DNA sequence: TGTGCCAGCAGTGAGAGGCAGGGGATTAGGGAAAAACTGTTTTTT. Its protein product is CASSERQGIREKLFF.